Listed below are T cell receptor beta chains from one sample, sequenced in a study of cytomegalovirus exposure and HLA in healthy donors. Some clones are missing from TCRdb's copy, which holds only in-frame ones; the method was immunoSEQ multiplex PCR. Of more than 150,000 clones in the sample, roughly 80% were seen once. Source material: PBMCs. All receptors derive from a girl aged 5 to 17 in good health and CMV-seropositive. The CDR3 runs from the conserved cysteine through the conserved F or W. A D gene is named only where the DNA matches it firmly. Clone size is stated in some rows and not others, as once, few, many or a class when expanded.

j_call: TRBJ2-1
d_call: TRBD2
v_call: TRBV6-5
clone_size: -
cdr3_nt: TGTGCCAGCTGGGCGGGAGGAACCTACAATGAGCAGTTCTTC
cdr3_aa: CASWAGGTYNEQFF

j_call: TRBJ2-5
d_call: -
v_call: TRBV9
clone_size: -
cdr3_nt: TGTGCCAGCAGCGTTTCCTCAGGGGGGGAGACCCAGTACTTC
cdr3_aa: CASSVSSGGETQYF

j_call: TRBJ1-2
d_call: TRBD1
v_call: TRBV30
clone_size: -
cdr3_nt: TGTGCCTGGCGATCCTCGGGGACAGGGAACTATGGCTACACCTTC
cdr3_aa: CAWRSSGTGNYGYTF

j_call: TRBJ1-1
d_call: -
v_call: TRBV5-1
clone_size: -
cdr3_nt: TGCGCCAGCAGCGAAACCCGGGTGGACACTGAAGCTTTCTTT
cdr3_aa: CASSETRVDTEAFF

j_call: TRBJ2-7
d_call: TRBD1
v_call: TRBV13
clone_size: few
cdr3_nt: TGTGCCAGCAGCTCGGGACAGGGGTACGAGCAGTACTTC
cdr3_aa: CASSSGQGYEQYF

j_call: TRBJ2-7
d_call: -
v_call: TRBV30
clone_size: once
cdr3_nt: TGTGCCTGGAGTAACAGGGCTGACTACGAGCAGTACTTC
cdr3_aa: CAWSNRADYEQYF

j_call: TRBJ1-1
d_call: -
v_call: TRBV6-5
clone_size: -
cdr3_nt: TGTGCCAGCGGTCAGCGTGAAGCTTTCTTT
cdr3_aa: CASGQREAFF

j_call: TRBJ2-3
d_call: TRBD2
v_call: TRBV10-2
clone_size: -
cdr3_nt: TGCGCCAGCAGTCAGGGACTAGCGGGAGGCACAGATACGCAGTATTTT
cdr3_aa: CASSQGLAGGTDTQYF

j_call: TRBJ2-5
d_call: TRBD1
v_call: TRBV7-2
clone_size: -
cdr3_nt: TGTGCCAGCAGCCAAGGGACAGGGGGGGAGACCCAGTACTTC
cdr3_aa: CASSQGTGGETQYF

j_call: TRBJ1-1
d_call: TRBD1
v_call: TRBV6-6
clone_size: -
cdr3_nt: TGTGCCAGCAGTCGACAGGGGGCTTATGAAGCTTTCTTT
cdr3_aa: CASSRQGAYEAFF

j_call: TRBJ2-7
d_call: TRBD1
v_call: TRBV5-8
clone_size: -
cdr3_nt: TGTGCCAGCAGCTCGGACAGGGGCTACGAGCAGTACTTC
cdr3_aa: CASSSDRGYEQYF

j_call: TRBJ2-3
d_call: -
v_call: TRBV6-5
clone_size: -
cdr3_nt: TGTGCCAGCAGTTACCTCACAGATAGCACAGATACGCAGTATTTT
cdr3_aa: CASSYLTDSTDTQYF

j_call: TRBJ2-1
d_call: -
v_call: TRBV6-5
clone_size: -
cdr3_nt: TGTGCCAGCAGTACCACAGGGAATGAGCAGTTCTTC
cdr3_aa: CASSTTGNEQFF

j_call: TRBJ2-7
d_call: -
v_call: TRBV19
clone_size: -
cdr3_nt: TGTGCCAGTAGCCTCGAAGGGGTCGGATACGAGCAGTACTTC
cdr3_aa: CASSLEGVGYEQYF

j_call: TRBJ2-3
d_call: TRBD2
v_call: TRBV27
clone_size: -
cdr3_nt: TGTGCCAGCAGTTCCCACAATTTACTAGCGGGAGCAGATACGCAGTATTTT
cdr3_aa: CASSSHNLLAGADTQYF

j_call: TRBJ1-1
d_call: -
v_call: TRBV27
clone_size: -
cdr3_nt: TGTGCCAGCAGTTTAGGAGGGAACACTGAAGCTTTCTTT
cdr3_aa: CASSLGGNTEAFF

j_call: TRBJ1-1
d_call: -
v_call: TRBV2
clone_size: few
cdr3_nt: TGTGCCAGCAGTCAAACAGGCACTGAAGCTTTCTTT
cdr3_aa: CASSQTGTEAFF

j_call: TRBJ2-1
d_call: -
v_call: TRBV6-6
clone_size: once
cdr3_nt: TGTGCCAGCAGTCCCCAGACTACTTATGAGCAGTTCTTC
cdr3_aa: CASSPQTTYEQFF

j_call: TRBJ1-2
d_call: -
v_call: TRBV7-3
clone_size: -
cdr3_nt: TGTGCCAGCAGCGGAGATAACTATGGCTACACCTTC
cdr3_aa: CASSGDNYGYTF

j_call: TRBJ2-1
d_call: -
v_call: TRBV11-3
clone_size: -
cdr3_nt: TGTGCCAGCAGCTTAGGGAGCTCCTACAATGAGCAGTTCTTC
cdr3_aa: CASSLGSSYNEQFF

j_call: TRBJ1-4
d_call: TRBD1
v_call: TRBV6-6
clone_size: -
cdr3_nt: TGTGCCAGCAGTTACTCGTTCTGGACAGGGGGCTTGGTGTTTTTT
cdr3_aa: CASSYSFWTGGLVFF

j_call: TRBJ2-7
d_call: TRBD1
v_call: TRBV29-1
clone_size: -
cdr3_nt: TGCAGCGTTGGGGACTACGGACAGGGGGCGAGGTCCTACGAGCAGTACTTC
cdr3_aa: CSVGDYGQGARSYEQYF

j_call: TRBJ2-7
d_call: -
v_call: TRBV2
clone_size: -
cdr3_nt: TGTGCCAGCAACCTACAGCTGAGCTCCTACGAGCAGTACTTC
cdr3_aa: CASNLQLSSYEQYF

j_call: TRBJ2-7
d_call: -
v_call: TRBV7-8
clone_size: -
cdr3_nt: TGTGCCAGCAGCTATACAGGCGACTTCAGCGAGCAGTACTTC
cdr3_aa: CASSYTGDFSEQYF

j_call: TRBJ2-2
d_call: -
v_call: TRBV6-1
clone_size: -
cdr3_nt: TGTGCCAGCAGTGAAATGGCAGGGTACACCGGGGAGCTGTTTTTT
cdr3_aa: CASSEMAGYTGELFF

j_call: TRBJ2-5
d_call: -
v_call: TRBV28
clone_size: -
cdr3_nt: TGTGCCAGCAGTTCCCCCTCCGCAGGGGCGGAGACCCAGTACTTC
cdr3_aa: CASSSPSAGAETQYF

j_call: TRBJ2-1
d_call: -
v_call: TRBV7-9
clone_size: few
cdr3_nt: TGTGCCAGCAGCGGGGGGATCCCTATTACCTACAATGAGCAGTTCTTC
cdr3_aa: CASSGGIPITYNEQFF

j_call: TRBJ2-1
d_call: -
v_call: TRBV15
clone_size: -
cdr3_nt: TGTGCCACCAGCGGAGACAGATACAATGAGCAGTTCTTC
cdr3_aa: CATSGDRYNEQFF

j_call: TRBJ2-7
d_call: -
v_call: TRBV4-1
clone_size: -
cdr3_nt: TGCGCCAGCAGCCAAGACATCCTGGAGGTCGAGCAGTACTTC
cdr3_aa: CASSQDILEVEQYF

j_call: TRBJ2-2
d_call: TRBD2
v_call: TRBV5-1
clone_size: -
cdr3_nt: TGCGCCAGCAGCAAAACCGGGACTAGCGCAACCGGGGAGCTGTTTTTT
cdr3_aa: CASSKTGTSATGELFF

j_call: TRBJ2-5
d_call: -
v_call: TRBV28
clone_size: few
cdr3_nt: TGTGCCAGCAGTTTCCGACATCGGGAGACCCAGTACTTC
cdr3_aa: CASSFRHRETQYF

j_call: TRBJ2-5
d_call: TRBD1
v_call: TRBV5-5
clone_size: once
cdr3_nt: TGTGCCAGCAGCCAGACAGGGGGCGAGGCGGAGACCCAGTACTTC
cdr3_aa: CASSQTGGEAETQYF

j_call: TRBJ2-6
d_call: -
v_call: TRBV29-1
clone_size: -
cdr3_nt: TGCAGCGTTCAGGCCTCTGGGGCCAACGTCCTGACTTTC
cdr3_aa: CSVQASGANVLTF

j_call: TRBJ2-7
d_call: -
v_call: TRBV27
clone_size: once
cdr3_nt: TGTGCCAGCAGCCGAGGCTTCTACGAGCAGTACTTC
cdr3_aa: CASSRGFYEQYF

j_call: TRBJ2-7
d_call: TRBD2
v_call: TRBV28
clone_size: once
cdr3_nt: TGTGCCAGCAAAGGGGAGGGCCTCTCAAACGAGCAGTACTTC
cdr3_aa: CASKGEGLSNEQYF

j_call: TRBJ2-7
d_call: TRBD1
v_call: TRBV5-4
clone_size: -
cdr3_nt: TGTGCCAGCAGCGGGTTACAGGGGTGGGACTACGAGCAGTACTTC
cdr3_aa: CASSGLQGWDYEQYF

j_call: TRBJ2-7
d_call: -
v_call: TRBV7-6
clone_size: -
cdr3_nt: TGTGCCAGCAGCCCCACTAGCTACGAGCAGTACTTC
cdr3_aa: CASSPTSYEQYF

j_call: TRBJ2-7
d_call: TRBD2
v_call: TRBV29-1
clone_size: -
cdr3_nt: TGCAGCGTCGAAACGGGACTAGCGGGATCCTACGAGCAGTACTTC
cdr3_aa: CSVETGLAGSYEQYF

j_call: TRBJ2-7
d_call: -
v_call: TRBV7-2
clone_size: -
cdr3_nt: TGTGCCAGCAGCTTCCACTACGAGCAGTACTTC
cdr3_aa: CASSFHYEQYF

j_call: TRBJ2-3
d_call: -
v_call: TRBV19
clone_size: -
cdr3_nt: TGTGCCAGTAGTATCGGCAGGGGAGTCCTTAGGCGAAGCACAGATACGCAGTATTTT
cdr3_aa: CASSIGRGVLRRSTDTQYF

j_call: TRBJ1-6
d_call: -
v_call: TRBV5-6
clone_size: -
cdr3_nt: TGTGCCAGCAGCTTGGAACGCAGGGTCAATTCACCCCTCCACTTT
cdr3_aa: CASSLERRVNSPLHF